This T cell receptor (beta chain) was identified during a study of T cell changes during pregnancy in multiple sclerosis. The V and J ends lost 6 bases and 3 bases respectively, with 17 bases between them. Germline V gives CDR1 MNHEY, CDR2 SVGAGI. The CDR3 length is 15 residues. Profiling relied on immunoSEQ multiplex PCR, and the TCRdb table lists in-frame clones only, not all of them. This table holds around 100,000 clones, around nine tenths found once. This sample comprised peripheral blood, obtained in the second trimester of pregnancy. This sequence originates from a female donor in good health, enrolled as a control in a pregnancy study. The rearrangement uses TRBV6-5 and TRBJ1-2, with D perhaps TRBD1 (5 bases). The CDR3 nucleotides are TGTGCCAGCAGCCCCGACAGAATACAGGACTATGGCTACACCTTC. Translated: CASSPDRIQDYGYTF.